This is a list of T cell receptor beta chains from one sample in a study of T cells in Graves' hyperthyroidism and ophthalmopathy. TCRdb redid the calling of the multiplex PCR reads with MiXCR, one entry per CDR3 protein. The sample lists around 300,000 distinct CDR3 sequences, 22% occurring once. Input material: blood. The receptors were gathered from a man younger than 45 with Graves' ophthalmopathy. Both conserved end residues are part of each CDR3. A D gene is named only where the DNA matches it firmly. The listing skips clone size in some rows; elsewhere it reads once, few, many or a size class.

few,17,TRBV19,TRBJ2-3,TRBD2,TGTGCCAGTAGTATGTTAGCGGGAGGGCCTGTGACAGATACGCAGTATTTT,CASSMLAGGPVTDTQYF
.,13,TRBV29-1,TRBJ1-2,TRBD1,TGCAGCATATATTGGGGACAGGGATATGGCTACACCTTC,CSIYWGQGYGYTF
.,16,TRBV6-2/TRBV6-3,TRBJ2-5,.,TGTGCCAGTATGCCCTCCGGGACTTGGGGTTTGGAGACCCAGTACTTC,CASMPSGTWGLETQYF
many,16,TRBV12-3/TRBV12-4,TRBJ1-1,.,TGTGCCAGCAGCCCTCCGTTTAGGAGTGGGAACACTGAAGCTTTCTTT,CASSPPFRSGNTEAFF
.,15,TRBV7-3,TRBJ2-1,TRBD2,TGTGCCAGCAGCCTACTGACTAGCGGGAGATCCGAGCAGTTCTTC,CASSLLTSGRSEQFF
.,13,TRBV6-1,TRBJ2-5,TRBD1,TGTGCCAGCAGCTCAGGGGGTCCGGAGACCCAGTACTTC,CASSSGGPETQYF
.,14,TRBV29-1,TRBJ2-7,TRBD2,TGCAGCGTTGTGTCACTAGCGGGAGAAGTAGGGCAGTACTTC,CSVVSLAGEVGQYF
few,15,TRBV6-1,TRBJ2-7,TRBD2,TGTGCCAGCAGGTCTTCTCTAGCGGGACCTTACGAGCAGTACTTC,CASRSSLAGPYEQYF
few,16,TRBV7-9,TRBJ1-3,.,TGTGCCAGCAGCTTAGCTGGCAGGGGCGCCTTAAACACCATATATTTT,CASSLAGRGALNTIYF
few,13,TRBV2,TRBJ1-2,.,TGTGCCAGCAGTGACGTCAGAAACTATGGCTACACCTTC,CASSDVRNYGYTF
.,15,TRBV11-3,TRBJ2-2,TRBD2,TGTGCCAGCAGCGCCCCTCGGCTAGCGGCCGGGGAGCTGTTTTTT,CASSAPRLAAGELFF
.,16,TRBV5-5,TRBJ1-2,TRBD1,TGTGCCAGCAGCTTGCTCGGGACAGATAAAAACTATGGCTACACCTTC,CASSLLGTDKNYGYTF
.,14,TRBV5-1,TRBJ1-1,.,TGCGCCAGCAGCATTGGGAGGGGTACGGTTGAAGCTTTCTTT,CASSIGRGTVEAFF
few,18,TRBV14,TRBJ2-1,TRBD2,TGTGCCAGCAGCCAAGAAGGAGGGACGGGACTAGCGGTTAATGAGCAGTTCTTC,CASSQEGGTGLAVNEQFF
.,17,TRBV5-6,TRBJ2-7,TRBD2,TGTGCCAGCAGCTTGGGAGCGACTAGCGGGAGGGGGCTCGAGCAGTACTTC,CASSLGATSGRGLEQYF
many,13,TRBV11-2,TRBJ2-3,.,TGTGCCAGCACCCTCTATAGCACAGATACGCAGTATTTT,CASTLYSTDTQYF
many,17,TRBV30,TRBJ2-7,TRBD2,TGTGCCTGGAGTCTTCAGGCCAGAATAGCGGGAGGATTCGAGCAGTACTTC,CAWSLQARIAGGFEQYF